The subject of this entry is one T cell receptor (beta chain). What it recognizes is unknown. This sample stems from a study of graft-versus-host responses after intestinal transplantation. The assay was immunoSEQ multiplex PCR, and TCRdb's table has in-frame clones only and misses some. The table lists tens of thousands of clones, 90% to 95% of them singletons. Points from the study as a whole: Ileal or blood samples showed some GvH clones first, and such clones were also found in recipient marrow.

Trimming left V 5 bases short and J 6 bases short, with 14 bases between. CDR3 length: 14 residues. Germline V gives CDR1 MDHEN, CDR2 SYDVKM. The chain links TRBV28 to TRBJ1-5; D gene ambiguous. This specimen was unstimulated CD8+ T cells sorted from spleen or lymph node cells, taken before transplant. The receptor comes from a human donor who was the organ donor for an intestinal transplant. The CDR3 region has the DNA TGTGCCAGCAGTGAGGCAGGTGGTGTTCAGCCCCAGCATTTT. Protein: CASSEAGGVQPQHF. Filled out from reference TRBV28 and TRBJ1-5, the complete variable domain reads DVKVTQSSRYLVKRTGEKVFLECVQDMDHENMFWYRQDPGLGLRLIYFSYDVKMKEKGDIPEGYSVSREKKERFSLILESASTNQTSMYLCASSEAGGVQPQHFGDGTRLSIL.